A single sample is the source of the 30 T cell receptor beta chains below, sequenced in a study of response to subunit inactivated influenza vaccine (dated by TCRdb to the late 2010s). The library was obtained by RT-PCR. The sample was run on an Illumina HiSeq 2500. TCRdb itself trimmed the public reads at Q25 with fastp, ran MiXCR and retained productive beta chains. Each record represents a unique CDR3 protein, reported with the most common genes and DNA among its rows. Present in this sample are fewer than 750,000 distinct CDR3 sequences, less than 15% of which were seen just once. Jointly, the top ten make up approximately 12% of the sample. The sample in question was PBMCs from blood, obtained 12 days after vaccination. These receptors were taken from a man aged 45-65 years who received an inactivated influenza vaccine. Donor details come from another sample of the same person, matched by shared clones.

This chain uses TRBV20-1 with TRBJ2-7; 8 bases agree with TRBD1. V was clipped by 5 bases and J by 0 bases; unmatched bases: 6. CDR1 DFQATT and CDR2 SNEGSKA come from the germline V gene (reference sequence). The CDR3 contains 14 residues. The CDR3 reads CSALTGANSYEQYF. CDR3 nucleotide sequence: TGCAGTGCTTTGACAGGGGCCAACTCCTACGAGCAGTACTTC.

This clonotype was seen once. The chain carries TRBV7-8 and TRBJ2-7; 13 bases match TRBD2. This CDR3 has 15 amino acids. After removal of 4 bases from V and 5 bases from J, the junction contained 5 bases not matched to a gene. Germline V lookup: CDR1 SGHVS, CDR2 FQNEAQ. The CDR3 DNA reads TGTGCCAGCAGCTATAGACTAGCGGGAGGCGACGAGCAGTACTTC. Its translation is CASSYRLAGGDEQYF.

The chain uses TRBV7-2 and TRBJ2-5; TRBD2 aligns across 8 bases. Looked up from germline, CDR1 is SGHTA and CDR2 is FQGNSA. The CDR3 contains 16 residues. J gave up 5 bases and V 4 bases, and 12 bases lay outside the gene matches. The CDR3 nucleotides read TGTGCCAGCAGCTACCGACCGGGGGGGCCGGGGGAGACCCAGTACTTC. Translated: CASSYRPGGPGETQYF.

The chain has TRBV12-3 or TRBV12-4 and TRBJ1-5; D remains unclear. The CDR3 loop spans 15 amino acids. Trimming stripped 2 bases from V and 3 bases from J, with 11 bases between. The CDR3 sequence is CASSLSVGLNQPQHF. CDR3 in DNA: TGTGCCAGCAGTTTATCGGTAGGGCTCAATCAGCCCCAGCATTTT.

V is TRBV12-3 or TRBV12-4 and J is TRBJ2-7; perhaps TRBD1 as D (6 bases). The length of the CDR3 is 15 residues. Between the trimmed V and J ends, which lost 5 bases and 4 bases, there was a span of 18 bases. The chain's CDR3 is CASSAPVQGWYEQYF. DNA for the CDR3: TGTGCCAGCAGTGCCCCGGTGCAGGGGTGGTACGAGCAGTACTTC.

This clonotype was observed at least ten times. The chain combines TRBV29-1 with TRBJ1-5, with D tentatively TRBD1 (6 bases). Trimming cost V 5 bases and J 5 bases, with 13 bases left between them. CDR3 size: 13 residues. Germline V gene data show CDR1 as SQVTM and CDR2 as ANQGSEA. CDR3 DNA sequence: TGCAGCGTTCAGGGGCGAGGGGATCAGCCCCAGCATTTT. This encodes CSVQGRGDQPQHF.

This clonotype has a handful of counts. The CDR3 is CASSLSTGVSSEQFF. In DNA, the CDR3 is TGCGCCAGCAGCTTGTCAACAGGGGTTAGTAGTGAGCAGTTCTTC. This sequence joins TRBV5-1 and TRBJ2-1, with 7 bases that match TRBD1. Trimming cost V 1 base and J 9 bases; bases outside gene matches: 10. Germline V gene lookup returns CDR1 SGHRS and CDR2 YFSETQ. The CDR3 consists of 15 residues.

The chain is built from TRBV11-2 and TRBJ1-2; 9 bases align to TRBD1. There are 15 residues in the CDR3. Germline V gene data show CDR1 as SGHAT and CDR2 as FQNNGV. V shed 0 bases, J shed 7 bases, and the junction held 6 bases outside the gene matches. The CDR3 region has the DNA TGTGCCAGCAGCTTAGATTGGAGGACAGGGGCTGGCTACACCTTC. It codes for CASSLDWRTGAGYTF.

This clonotype turned up a few times. This sequence joins TRBV6-2 or TRBV6-3 and TRBJ2-7; the match to TRBD2 covers 13 bases. The CDR3 is 15 residues long. The junction had 6 bases not matched to a gene; V was cut back by 7 bases and J by 3 bases. Germline loops: CDR1 MNHEY, CDR2 SVGEGT. This chain's CDR3 is CASIPRLAGGYEQYF. The CDR3 coding sequence is TGTGCCAGCATTCCCCGACTAGCGGGGGGCTACGAGCAGTACTTC.

This clonotype turned up a few times. The chain recombines TRBV29-1 with TRBJ2-3; D not certain. The germline gives CDR1 SQVTM, CDR2 ANQGSEA. Trimming shortened V by 3 bases and J by 8 bases, and 12 bases separated the two germline ends. This CDR3 is 12 amino acids long. DNA for the CDR3: TGCAGCGTTGAGCGGACCCCCGGTACGCAGTATTTT. Amino acid sequence: CSVERTPGTQYF.

This chain uses TRBV2 with TRBJ2-1; D is ambiguous. The CDR3 has 13 residues. V lost 6 bases to trimming and J lost 5 bases, with 11 bases between them. CDR1 is SNHLY and CDR2 is FYNNEI in the germline V gene. This CDR3 is CASRLSSDNEQFF. CDR3 DNA sequence: TGTGCCAGCAGACTATCCAGCGACAATGAGCAGTTCTTC. Combining the CDR3 with reference TRBV2 and TRBJ2-1 gives the whole variable domain EPEVTQTPSHQVTQMGQEVILRCVPISNHLYFYWYRQILGQKVEFLVSFYNNEISEKSEIFDDQFSVERPDGSNFTLKIRSTKLEDSAMYFCASRLSSDNEQFFGPGTRLTVL.

The rearrangement joins TRBV6-2 or TRBV6-3 to TRBJ2-7, with TRBD2 matching over 8 bases. Germline CDR1 MNHEY, CDR2 SVGEGT. The V segment lost 2 bases and the J segment 3 bases; nucleotides outside the gene matches: 18. This CDR3 spans 19 amino acids. The CDR3 region is CASSYPWAAGGQILYEQYF. CDR3 in DNA: TGTGCCAGCAGTTACCCCTGGGCGGCGGGAGGCCAGATCCTCTACGAGCAGTACTTC.

This clonotype has only a few counts. The chain is built from TRBV29-1 and TRBJ2-1; TRBD2 matches 11 bases. The trim removed 6 bases at V and 3 bases at J, leaving 10 bases unmatched. The CDR3 runs 16 residues. The germline V gene encodes CDR1 SQVTM and CDR2 ANQGSEA. The CDR3 region is CSVYNSGGDYYNEQFF. In DNA, the CDR3 is TGCAGCGTCTACAATAGCGGGGGGGATTACTACAATGAGCAGTTCTTC.

Ten or more counts support this clonotype. V and J are TRBV29-1 and TRBJ2-3; D gene unclear. The CDR3 has 12 amino acids. Trimming took off 3 bases at V and 6 bases at J, with 10 bases between the two ends. CDR1 and CDR2 (germline): SQVTM, ANQGSEA. The chain's CDR3 is CSVDFGFDTQYF. The CDR3 DNA follows: TGCAGCGTTGATTTCGGTTTTGATACGCAGTATTTT.

This chain uses TRBV6-2 or TRBV6-3 with TRBJ2-5; D call uncertain. Germline assignment: CDR1 MNHEY and CDR2 SVGEGT. This CDR3 is built from 13 residues. V lost 0 bases, J lost 3 bases, and 5 bases lay in between. CDR3 residues: CASSYSAEETQYF. The DNA for the CDR3 is TGTGCCAGCAGTTACTCGGCGGAAGAGACCCAGTACTTC.

This clonotype was seen more than once but under ten times. The chain has TRBV29-1 and TRBJ2-7; weak D call: TRBD2 (6 bases). V was shortened by 7 bases and J by 0 bases, with 13 bases between the two germline ends. The CDR3 is 13 residues long. Germline CDR1 reads SQVTM; CDR2 reads ANQGSEA. The CDR3 is CSATRDFSYEQYF. For the CDR3, the DNA is TGCAGCGCAACGCGGGACTTCTCCTACGAGCAGTACTTC.

J is TRBJ1-2 and V is TRBV6-2 or TRBV6-3; D call uncertain. The CDR3 contains 17 residues. V lost 5 bases and J 4 bases, leaving 23 bases between the germline ends. Germline assignment: CDR1 MNHEY and CDR2 SVGEGT. The CDR3 coding sequence is TGTGCCAGCAGTCCTCCCTTAAGCCGGACGGTCTTCTATGGCTACACCTTC. Its protein is CASSPPLSRTVFYGYTF.

The chain joins TRBV7-2 to TRBJ2-5; possibly TRBD1 or TRBD2 for D (5 bases each). The CDR3 spans 14 residues. Per germline, CDR1 SGHTA and CDR2 FQGNSA. Between the trimmed V and J ends, which lost 5 bases and 4 bases, there was a span of 14 bases. As DNA, the CDR3 is TGTGCCAGCAGCCCCACCCCGGGGCGAGAGACCCAGTACTTC. It translates to CASSPTPGRETQYF.

On this clonotype: This may be a read error, as it is one base from a much larger clone. The rearrangement uses TRBV5-1 and TRBJ1-1; TRBD1 matches at 9 bases. The germline CDR1 and CDR2 sequences are SGHRS and YFSETQ. This CDR3 has 14 residues. CDR3 in amino acids: CASSPDRGGTEAYF. DNA for the CDR3: TGCGCCAGCAGCCCGGACAGGGGTGGAACTGAAGCTTACTTT.

In this sample, this clonotype turned up a few times. The chain carries TRBV7-2 and TRBJ2-7; maybe TRBD1 (6 bases). Trimming shortened V by 3 bases and J by 6 bases, and 15 bases separated the two germline ends. This CDR3 has 14 residues. CDR1 and CDR2 (germline): SGHTA, FQGNSA. The CDR3 bases are TGTGCCAGCAGCTTTCGGGACAAGGTATCCGAGCAGTACTTC. This gives the protein CASSFRDKVSEQYF.

V is TRBV20-1 and J is TRBJ1-2, with 7 bases aligning to TRBD1. V was pared by 5 bases and J by 9 bases, with 6 bases of the junction left unmatched. From germline, CDR1 is DFQATT and CDR2 SNEGSKA (reference sequence). The CDR3 contains 11 residues. This CDR3 is CSAPQGVSYTF. The DNA of the CDR3 is TGCAGTGCTCCGCAGGGGGTCAGCTACACCTTC.

This clonotype was counted a few times. This sequence joins TRBV11-2 and TRBJ1-1; 7 positions agree with TRBD1. The CDR3 runs 15 residues. Trimming took 5 bases from V and 1 from J; bases not matched to a gene: 7. Germline CDR1 and CDR2: SGHAT and FQNNGV. This CDR3 reads CASSRQGTRNTEAFF. The CDR3 nucleotides are TGTGCCAGCAGCCGACAGGGAACACGGAACACTGAAGCTTTCTTT. The full variable domain, completed using reference TRBV11-2 and TRBJ1-1, is EAGVAQSPRYKIIEKRQSVAFWCNPISGHATLYWYQQILGQGPKLLIQFQNNGVVDDSQLPKDRFSAERLKGVDSTLKIQPAKLEDSAVYLCASSRQGTRNTEAFFGQGTRLTVV.

This clonotype was observed a handful of times. This chain joins TRBV15 and TRBJ2-3, with D perhaps TRBD1 (6 bases). From germline, CDR1 is LNHNV and CDR2 YYDKDF (reference sequence). The CDR3 has 14 residues. The V end was cut by 0 bases, the J end by 5 bases, with 9 bases between. DNA of the CDR3: TGTGCCACCAGCAGAGAGGTGGGACAAGATACGCAGTATTTT. Translating gives CATSREVGQDTQYF.

The sample holds a few counts of this clonotype. This sequence joins TRBV12-3 or TRBV12-4 and TRBJ2-7; TRBD1 agrees at 12 bases. J gave up 5 bases and V 6 bases, and 8 bases lay outside the gene matches. The CDR3 is 15 residues long. CDR3 amino acids: CASRPSGTGGHEQYF. CDR3 sequence (DNA): TGTGCCAGCAGGCCCTCTGGGACAGGGGGCCACGAGCAGTACTTC.

This clonotype occurred many times. The chain couples TRBV5-1 to TRBJ1-1; maybe TRBD1 (5 bases). V was pared by 0 bases and J by 7 bases, with 10 bases between. Germline loops: CDR1 SGHRS, CDR2 YFSETQ. There are 13 residues in the CDR3. CDR3 coding DNA: TGCGCCAGCAGCTTGGCAGGGCGGAGTGAAGCTTTCTTT. This gives the protein CASSLAGRSEAFF.

In its sample, this clonotype was seen a few times. V gene TRBV29-1 combines with J gene TRBJ2-7, with 7 bases aligning to TRBD1. The V and J ends lost 5 bases and 2 bases, in that order; junction bases with no gene match: 3. The CDR3 consists of 12 residues. Germline V gene data show CDR1 as SQVTM and CDR2 as ANQGSEA. The chain's CDR3 is CSVYQGAYEQYF. The DNA for the CDR3 is TGCAGCGTTTATCAGGGGGCCTACGAGCAGTACTTC.

V and J are TRBV20-1 and TRBJ1-2; possible D gene TRBD1, 5 bases. Between the trimmed V and J ends, which lost 5 bases and 3 bases, there was a span of 7 bases. The CDR3 runs to 11 residues. The germline V gene has CDR1 DFQATT and CDR2 SNEGSKA (reference sequence). The CDR3: CSAGGDYGYTF. For the CDR3, the DNA is TGCAGTGCTGGAGGGGACTATGGCTACACCTTC.

This clonotype was seen at least ten times. V usage is TRBV24-1 and J usage is TRBJ2-5; 9 nucleotides match TRBD2. The V gene end was trimmed by 3 bases and the J gene end by 6 bases; junction bases not matched to a gene: 7. Per the germline V gene, CDR1 is KGHDR and CDR2 is SFDVKD. This CDR3 spans 15 amino acids. CDR3 amino acids: CATSDASGGRKTQYF. The CDR3 DNA reads TGTGCCACCAGTGATGCCAGCGGGGGGAGGAAGACCCAGTACTTC.

The rearrangement uses TRBV15 and TRBJ2-4; tentatively, D is TRBD1 (6 bases). The V end was cut by 5 bases, the J end by 8 bases, with 19 bases between. The CDR3 covers 15 residues. The germline CDR1 and CDR2 sequences are LNHNV and YYDKDF (reference sequence). DNA for the CDR3: TGTGCCACCAGCCATCATTCACAGGGTAGGGACATTCAGTACTTC. This encodes CATSHHSQGRDIQYF.

The chain combines TRBV12-3 or TRBV12-4 with TRBJ2-1; weak D call: TRBD2 (5 bases). The CDR3 is 14 amino acids. Trimming took 6 bases from V and 0 from J, leaving 9 bases between them. The CDR3 is CASRGSGSYNEQFF. In nucleotides, the CDR3 is TGTGCCAGCAGGGGGAGCGGCTCCTACAATGAGCAGTTCTTC.